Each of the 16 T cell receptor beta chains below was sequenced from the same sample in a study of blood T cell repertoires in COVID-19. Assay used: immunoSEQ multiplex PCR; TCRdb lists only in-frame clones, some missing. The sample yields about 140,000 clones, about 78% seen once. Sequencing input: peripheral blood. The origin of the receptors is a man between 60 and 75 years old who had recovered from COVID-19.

CDR3 nucleotides: TGTGCCAGTAGCTCAGACCCGGGACTCCACTCCTACGAGCAGTACTTC. Protein sequence: CASSSDPGLHSYEQYF. The chain recombines TRBV19 with TRBJ2-7; possibly TRBD2 for D (6 bases). Germline V CDR1 and CDR2: LNHDA, SQIVND (reference sequence). The CDR3 is 16 residues long. V was trimmed by 6 bases and J by 0 bases, leaving 18 bases between them.

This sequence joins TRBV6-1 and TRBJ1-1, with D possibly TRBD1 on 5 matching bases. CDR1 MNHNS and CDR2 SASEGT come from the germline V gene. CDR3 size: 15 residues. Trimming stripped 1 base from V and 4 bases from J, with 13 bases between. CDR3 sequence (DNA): TGTGCCAGCAGTGAAGAGGGCAGGGTGGGCACTGAAGCTTTCTTT. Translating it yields CASSEEGRVGTEAFF.

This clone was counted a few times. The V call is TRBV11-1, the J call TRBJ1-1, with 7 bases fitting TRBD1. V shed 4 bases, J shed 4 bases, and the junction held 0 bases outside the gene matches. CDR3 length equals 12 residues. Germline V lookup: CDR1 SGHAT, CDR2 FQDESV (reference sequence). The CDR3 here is CASSSGGTEAFF. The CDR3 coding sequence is TGTGCCAGCAGCTCAGGGGGCACTGAAGCTTTCTTT. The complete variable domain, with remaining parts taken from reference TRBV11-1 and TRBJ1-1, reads EAEVAQSPRYKITEKSQAVAFWCDPISGHATLYWYRQILGQGPELLVQFQDESVVDDSQLPKDRFSAERLKGVDSTLKIQPAELGDSAMYLCASSSGGTEAFFGQGTRLTVV.

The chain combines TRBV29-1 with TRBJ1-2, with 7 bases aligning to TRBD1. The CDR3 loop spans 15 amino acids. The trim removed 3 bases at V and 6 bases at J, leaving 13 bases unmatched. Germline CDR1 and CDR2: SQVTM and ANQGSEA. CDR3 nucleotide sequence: TGCAGCGTTGAGTCCCCGCAGACAGGGTATGATGGCTACACCTTC. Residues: CSVESPQTGYDGYTF.

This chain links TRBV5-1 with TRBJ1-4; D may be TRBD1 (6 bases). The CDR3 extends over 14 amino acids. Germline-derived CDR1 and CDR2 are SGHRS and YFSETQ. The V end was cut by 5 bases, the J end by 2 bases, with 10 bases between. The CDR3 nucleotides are TGCGCCAGCAGGCACAGGGACACTAATGAAAAACTGTTTTTT. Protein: CASRHRDTNEKLFF.

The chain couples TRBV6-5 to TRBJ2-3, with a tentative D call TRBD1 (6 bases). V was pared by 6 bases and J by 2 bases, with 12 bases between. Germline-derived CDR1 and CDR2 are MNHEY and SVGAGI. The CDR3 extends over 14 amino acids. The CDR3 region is CASSPGQITDTQYF. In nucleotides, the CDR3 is TGTGCCAGCAGCCCCGGACAGATCACAGATACGCAGTATTTT.

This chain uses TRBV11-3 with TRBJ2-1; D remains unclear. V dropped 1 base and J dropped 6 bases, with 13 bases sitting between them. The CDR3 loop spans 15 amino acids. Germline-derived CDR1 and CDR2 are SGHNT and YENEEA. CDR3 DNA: TGTGCCAGCAGCTTAGGGGCCGCGAGTGGCAATGAGCAGTTCTTC. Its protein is CASSLGAASGNEQFF.

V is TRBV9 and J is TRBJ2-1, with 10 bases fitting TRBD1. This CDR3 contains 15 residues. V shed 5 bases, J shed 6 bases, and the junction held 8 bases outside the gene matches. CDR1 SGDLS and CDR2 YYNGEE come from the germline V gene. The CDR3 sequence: CASRPTGQGSNEQFF. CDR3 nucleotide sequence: TGTGCCAGCAGGCCGACGGGACAGGGGAGCAATGAGCAGTTCTTC.

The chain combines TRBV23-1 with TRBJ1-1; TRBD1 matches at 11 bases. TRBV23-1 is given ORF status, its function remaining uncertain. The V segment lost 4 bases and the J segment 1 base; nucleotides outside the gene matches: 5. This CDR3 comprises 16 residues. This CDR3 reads CASSPGQGGRNTEAFF. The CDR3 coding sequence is TGCGCCAGCAGTCCGGGACAGGGGGGTCGGAACACTGAAGCTTTCTTT.

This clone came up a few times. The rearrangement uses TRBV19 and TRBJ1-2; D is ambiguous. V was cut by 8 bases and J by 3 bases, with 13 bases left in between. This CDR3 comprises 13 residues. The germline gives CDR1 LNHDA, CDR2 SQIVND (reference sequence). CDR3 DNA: TGTGCCAGTTCTGAGGTTGGCGACTATGGCTACACCTTC. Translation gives CASSEVGDYGYTF.

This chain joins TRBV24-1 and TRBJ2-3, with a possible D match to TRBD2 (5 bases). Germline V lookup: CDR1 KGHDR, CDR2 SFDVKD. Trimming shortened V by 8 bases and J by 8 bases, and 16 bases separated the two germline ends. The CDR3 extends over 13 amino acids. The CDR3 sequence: CATTGSPDSTQYF. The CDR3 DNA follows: TGTGCCACCACAGGATCCCCGGACTCTACGCAGTATTTT.

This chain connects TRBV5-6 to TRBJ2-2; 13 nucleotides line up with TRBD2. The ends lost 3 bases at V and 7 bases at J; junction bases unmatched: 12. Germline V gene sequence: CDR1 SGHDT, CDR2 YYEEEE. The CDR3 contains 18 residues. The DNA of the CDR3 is TGTGCCAGCAGCTCATTCTCTGGACTAGCGGGAGTAAACGGGGAGCTGTTTTTT. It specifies CASSSFSGLAGVNGELFF. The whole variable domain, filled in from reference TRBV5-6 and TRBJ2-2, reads DAGVTQSPTHLIKTRGQQVTLRCSPKSGHDTVSWYQQALGQGPQFIFQYYEEEERQRGNFPDRFSGHQFPNYSSELNVNALLLGDSALYLCASSSFSGLAGVNGELFFGEGSRLTVL.

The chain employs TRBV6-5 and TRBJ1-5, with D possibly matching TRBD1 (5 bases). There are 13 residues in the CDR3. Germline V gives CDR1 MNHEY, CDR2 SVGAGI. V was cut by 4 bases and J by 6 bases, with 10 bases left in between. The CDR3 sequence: CASSSTQGQPQHF. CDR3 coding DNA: TGTGCCAGCAGTTCCACCCAGGGTCAGCCCCAGCATTTT.

The CDR3 protein is CASSSSLGGVNEQYF. CDR3 coding DNA: TGTGCCAGCAGTTCAAGCCTCGGGGGGGTAAACGAGCAGTACTTC. The gene calls are TRBV28 and TRBJ2-7, with TRBD2 identical over 8 bases. V was pared by 4 bases and J by 5 bases, with 10 bases of the junction left unmatched. Germline lookup yields CDR1 MDHEN and CDR2 SYDVKM. The length of the CDR3 is 15 residues.

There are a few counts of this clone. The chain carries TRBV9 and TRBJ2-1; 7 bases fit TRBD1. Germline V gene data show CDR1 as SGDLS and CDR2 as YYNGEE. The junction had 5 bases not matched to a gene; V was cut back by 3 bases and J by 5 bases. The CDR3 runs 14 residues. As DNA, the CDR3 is TGTGCCAGCAGCGGACAGGGCGATCACAATGAGCAGTTCTTC. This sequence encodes CASSGQGDHNEQFF. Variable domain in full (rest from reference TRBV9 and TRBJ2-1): DSGVTQTPKHLITATGQRVTLRCSPRSGDLSVYWYQQSLDQGLQFLIQYYNGEERAKGNILERFSAQQFPDLHSELNLSSLELGDSALYFCASSGQGDHNEQFFGPGTRLTVL.

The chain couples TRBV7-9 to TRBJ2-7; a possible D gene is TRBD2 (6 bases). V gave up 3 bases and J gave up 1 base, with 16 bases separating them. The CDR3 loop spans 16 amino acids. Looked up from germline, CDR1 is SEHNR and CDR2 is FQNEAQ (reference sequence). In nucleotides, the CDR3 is TGTGCCAGCAGCTTGCCTACAACTAGCCCATCCTACGAGCAGTACTTC. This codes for CASSLPTTSPSYEQYF.